The rows below give T cell receptor beta chains drawn from one sample of a study of OX40 agonist ivuxolimab in advanced cancers. TCRdb keeps only in-frame clones here, not all; method: immunoSEQ multiplex PCR. This table holds about 74,000 clones, roughly 80% found once. The input for sequencing was CD4+ or CD8+ T cells sorted from blood, taken in a trial of the OX40 agonist ivuxolimab. Every receptor here comes from an adult with an advanced solid tumor such as melanoma, head and neck, liver or kidney cancer. Both conserved end residues are part of each CDR3. The D gene is left open where the match is weak. Part of the rows lack a size; the others show once, few, many or a class for expanded clones.

d_call: -; v_call: TRBV7-8; j_call: TRBJ2-7; clone_size: -; cdr3_nt: TGTGCCAGCAGCACCGGGGGCTACGAGCAGTACTTC; cdr3_aa: CASSTGGYEQYF
d_call: -; v_call: TRBV6-5; j_call: TRBJ1-2; clone_size: -; cdr3_nt: TGTGCCAGCAGTTACAGCGTCAGCCCCGGCTATGGCTACACCTTC; cdr3_aa: CASSYSVSPGYGYTF
d_call: -; v_call: TRBV19; j_call: TRBJ1-5; clone_size: -; cdr3_nt: TGTGCCAGTAGTATATCGGGGGGACAGCCCCAGCATTTT; cdr3_aa: CASSISGGQPQHF
d_call: -; v_call: TRBV7-3; j_call: TRBJ2-2; clone_size: -; cdr3_nt: TGTGCCAGCAGCCTCTACAGCAACACCGGGGAGCTGTTTTTT; cdr3_aa: CASSLYSNTGELFF
d_call: -; v_call: TRBV18; j_call: TRBJ1-1; clone_size: -; cdr3_nt: TGTGCCAGCTCACCACCGAGGCCAGGGCGGAACACTGAAGCTTTCTTT; cdr3_aa: CASSPPRPGRNTEAFF
d_call: -; v_call: TRBV7-6; j_call: TRBJ2-3; clone_size: -; cdr3_nt: TGTGCCAGCAGCTCCACCACAGATACGCAGTATTTT; cdr3_aa: CASSSTTDTQYF
d_call: -; v_call: TRBV29-1; j_call: TRBJ2-7; clone_size: -; cdr3_nt: TGCAGCGTTCGGACAGCTCTCGAGCAGTACTTC; cdr3_aa: CSVRTALEQYF
d_call: -; v_call: TRBV11-1; j_call: TRBJ1-1; clone_size: -; cdr3_nt: TGTGCCAGCAGCTATCAGGCCCGGTTAACGGACACTGAAGCTTTCTTT; cdr3_aa: CASSYQARLTDTEAFF
d_call: -; v_call: TRBV5-5; j_call: TRBJ2-1; clone_size: -; cdr3_nt: TGTGCCAGCAGCTTGAACGCAGGGTACAATGAGCAGTTCTTC; cdr3_aa: CASSLNAGYNEQFF
d_call: TRBD1; v_call: TRBV2; j_call: TRBJ2-5; clone_size: few; cdr3_nt: TGTGCCAGCAGAACCAGGGGGCGTGGGCAAGAGACCCAGTACTTC; cdr3_aa: CASRTRGRGQETQYF
d_call: TRBD2; v_call: TRBV4-3; j_call: TRBJ2-3; clone_size: -; cdr3_nt: TGCGCCAGCAGCCAAGATATTGGGACTAGCGGGTTTTCTAGCACAGATACGCAGTATTTT; cdr3_aa: CASSQDIGTSGFSSTDTQYF
d_call: -; v_call: TRBV7-2; j_call: TRBJ1-2; clone_size: once; cdr3_nt: TGTGCCAGCAGCTTCCCGGGGCTCGGCTACACCTTC; cdr3_aa: CASSFPGLGYTF
d_call: TRBD1; v_call: TRBV7-6; j_call: TRBJ2-5; clone_size: -; cdr3_nt: TGTGCCAGCAGCTTAACGGGACAGCGGGAGACCCAGTACTTC; cdr3_aa: CASSLTGQRETQYF
d_call: TRBD2; v_call: TRBV7-2; j_call: TRBJ2-1; clone_size: -; cdr3_nt: TGTGCCAGCAGCTCCCAAAGCGGGAGCTCCTACAATGAGCAGTTCTTC; cdr3_aa: CASSSQSGSSYNEQFF
d_call: TRBD2; v_call: TRBV4-1; j_call: TRBJ2-5; clone_size: -; cdr3_nt: TGCGCCAGCAGCCAAGGGGGACTAGCGGGAGGCCAGTTATGGACCCAGTACTTC; cdr3_aa: CASSQGGLAGGQLWTQYF
d_call: TRBD1; v_call: TRBV4-3; j_call: TRBJ1-1; clone_size: -; cdr3_nt: TGCGCCAGCAGCCCCCGGGACAGCTTCCCGATGAACACTGAAGCTTTCTTT; cdr3_aa: CASSPRDSFPMNTEAFF
d_call: TRBD1; v_call: TRBV11-3; j_call: TRBJ2-2; clone_size: -; cdr3_nt: TGTGCCAGCAGCTTTTCGGCAGGGGGCATGATCGGGGAGCTGTTTTTT; cdr3_aa: CASSFSAGGMIGELFF
d_call: -; v_call: TRBV30; j_call: TRBJ1-4; clone_size: -; cdr3_nt: TGTGCCTGGGCTAAGGGGGGAAAACTGTTTTTT; cdr3_aa: CAWAKGGKLFF
d_call: -; v_call: TRBV5-6; j_call: TRBJ2-2; clone_size: once; cdr3_nt: TGTGCCAGCAGCTCTCTCCGAGGCACCGGGGAGCTGTTTTTT; cdr3_aa: CASSSLRGTGELFF
d_call: TRBD2; v_call: TRBV27; j_call: TRBJ2-1; clone_size: -; cdr3_nt: TGTGCCAGCAGTTCCGGGCAGCGGGGATTTCTAAACAATGAGCAGTTCTTC; cdr3_aa: CASSSGQRGFLNNEQFF
d_call: -; v_call: TRBV7-2; j_call: TRBJ2-3; clone_size: -; cdr3_nt: TGTGCCAGCAGCCCTAGGGCTAGCACAGATACGCAGTATTTT; cdr3_aa: CASSPRASTDTQYF
d_call: -; v_call: TRBV7-2; j_call: TRBJ1-5; clone_size: -; cdr3_nt: TGTGCCAGCAGCTTAACGGGACCTCAGCCCCAGCATTTT; cdr3_aa: CASSLTGPQPQHF
d_call: -; v_call: TRBV19; j_call: TRBJ1-5; clone_size: -; cdr3_nt: TGTGCCAGTAGTATAGAGGAGACACCACGGAAACAGCATTTT; cdr3_aa: CASSIEETPRKQHF
d_call: -; v_call: TRBV4-3; j_call: TRBJ2-5; clone_size: -; cdr3_nt: TGCGCCAGCAGCCAAGATATTTATTCCTTGGGGGAGACCCAGTACTTC; cdr3_aa: CASSQDIYSLGETQYF
d_call: -; v_call: TRBV29-1; j_call: TRBJ2-3; clone_size: many; cdr3_nt: TGCAGCGTTGAACTCGGGGATACGCAGTATTTT; cdr3_aa: CSVELGDTQYF
d_call: -; v_call: TRBV18; j_call: TRBJ1-1; clone_size: -; cdr3_nt: TGTGCCAGCTCACCACCGCCACAGCCTCTGGAAGCTTTCTTT; cdr3_aa: CASSPPPQPLEAFF
d_call: TRBD1; v_call: TRBV9; j_call: TRBJ1-1; clone_size: -; cdr3_nt: TGTGCCAGCAGCGCCCTACAGGGGGCGAGCACTGAAGCTTTCTTT; cdr3_aa: CASSALQGASTEAFF
d_call: TRBD1; v_call: TRBV7-9; j_call: TRBJ1-2; clone_size: -; cdr3_nt: TGTGCCAGCAGCTTCGGACAGGGCCCCTATGGCTACACCTTC; cdr3_aa: CASSFGQGPYGYTF
d_call: -; v_call: TRBV11-2; j_call: TRBJ1-1; clone_size: -; cdr3_nt: TGTGCCAGCAGCCCTACAGCGTGGCACACTGAAGCTTTCTTT; cdr3_aa: CASSPTAWHTEAFF
d_call: -; v_call: TRBV14; j_call: TRBJ2-3; clone_size: once; cdr3_nt: TGTGCCAGCAGCCTAACAGGGCTAGCAGATACGCAGTATTTT; cdr3_aa: CASSLTGLADTQYF
d_call: TRBD2; v_call: TRBV5-1; j_call: TRBJ2-5; clone_size: -; cdr3_nt: TGCGCCAGCAGCCCTCCCAGAGCGGGGGATGAGACCCAGTACTTC; cdr3_aa: CASSPPRAGDETQYF
d_call: TRBD1; v_call: TRBV7-9; j_call: TRBJ2-1; clone_size: -; cdr3_nt: TGTGCCAGCAGCACCCAGACAGGGTATCGCAATGAGCAGTTCTTC; cdr3_aa: CASSTQTGYRNEQFF
d_call: TRBD1; v_call: TRBV19; j_call: TRBJ1-5; clone_size: -; cdr3_nt: TGTGCCAGTACCCTAGGGGGCTTCAATCAGCCCCAGCATTTT; cdr3_aa: CASTLGGFNQPQHF
d_call: -; v_call: TRBV7-3; j_call: TRBJ1-3; clone_size: -; cdr3_nt: TGTGCCAGCAGCTTATTTCTTGGAAACACCATATATTTT; cdr3_aa: CASSLFLGNTIYF
d_call: -; v_call: TRBV28; j_call: TRBJ1-1; clone_size: -; cdr3_nt: TGTGCCAGCAGTACCCACCCGAACACTGAAGCTTTCTTT; cdr3_aa: CASSTHPNTEAFF
d_call: TRBD2; v_call: TRBV7-2; j_call: TRBJ2-1; clone_size: -; cdr3_nt: TGTGCCAGCAGCCCAGCCGGGACTAGCGGGAGGAATGAGCAGTTCTTC; cdr3_aa: CASSPAGTSGRNEQFF
d_call: -; v_call: TRBV7-2; j_call: TRBJ2-7; clone_size: once; cdr3_nt: TGTGCCAGCAGTACCCTCCAGGGCGGTTACTACGAGCAGTACTTC; cdr3_aa: CASSTLQGGYYEQYF
d_call: -; v_call: TRBV6-1; j_call: TRBJ2-5; clone_size: -; cdr3_nt: TGTGCCAGCAGTGAAGGAAAGGGGGGCAGTGGATCTCAAGAGACCCAGTACTTC; cdr3_aa: CASSEGKGGSGSQETQYF
d_call: -; v_call: TRBV7-9; j_call: TRBJ1-2; clone_size: once; cdr3_nt: TGTGCCAGCAGCTTAGGTACGGTGAACTATGGCTACACCTTC; cdr3_aa: CASSLGTVNYGYTF
d_call: TRBD2; v_call: TRBV6-1; j_call: TRBJ2-5; clone_size: -; cdr3_nt: TGTGCCAGCAGTGAAGCGCCTGGGGGAGGGAGGGAGACCCAGTACTTC; cdr3_aa: CASSEAPGGGRETQYF
d_call: TRBD1; v_call: TRBV19; j_call: TRBJ2-2; clone_size: -; cdr3_nt: TGTGCCAGTAACCGGTCTCCAATACAGGGGTTCCTCGGCACCGGGGAGCTGTTTTTT; cdr3_aa: CASNRSPIQGFLGTGELFF
d_call: TRBD1; v_call: TRBV4-3; j_call: TRBJ2-1; clone_size: -; cdr3_nt: TGCGCCAGCAGCCTAAGACAGGGGGCGAAGGTGGGTGAGCAGTTCTTC; cdr3_aa: CASSLRQGAKVGEQFF
d_call: -; v_call: TRBV7-3; j_call: TRBJ1-1; clone_size: -; cdr3_nt: TGTGCCAGCAGCCTTGCAGGGCAAACTGAAGCTTTCTTT; cdr3_aa: CASSLAGQTEAFF
d_call: TRBD1; v_call: TRBV5-1; j_call: TRBJ2-3; clone_size: -; cdr3_nt: TGCGCCAGCAGCTACAGGGGGCAGACAGATACGCAGTATTTT; cdr3_aa: CASSYRGQTDTQYF
d_call: -; v_call: TRBV28; j_call: TRBJ1-3; clone_size: few; cdr3_nt: TGTGCCAGCAGTTTATTGGGACCGAGCTCTGGAAACACCATATATTTT; cdr3_aa: CASSLLGPSSGNTIYF
d_call: -; v_call: TRBV9; j_call: TRBJ1-1; clone_size: -; cdr3_nt: TGTGCCAGCAGCGTAGGGCTAGGGATTGACACTGAAGCTTTCTTT; cdr3_aa: CASSVGLGIDTEAFF
d_call: TRBD1; v_call: TRBV28; j_call: TRBJ2-5; clone_size: -; cdr3_nt: TGTGCCAGCAGTCTAGACAGGGGGCGGGAGACCCAGTACTTC; cdr3_aa: CASSLDRGRETQYF
d_call: -; v_call: TRBV6-1; j_call: TRBJ2-5; clone_size: -; cdr3_nt: TGTGCCAGTGCAAACTCCCAACAAGAGACCCAGTACTTC; cdr3_aa: CASANSQQETQYF
d_call: -; v_call: TRBV4-3; j_call: TRBJ2-2; clone_size: few; cdr3_nt: TGCGCCAGCAGCCAAGTTGCCAGCACCGGGGAGCTGTTTTTT; cdr3_aa: CASSQVASTGELFF
d_call: -; v_call: TRBV5-1; j_call: TRBJ2-5; clone_size: -; cdr3_nt: TGCGCCAGCAGCTTGGGTGGGGTAGGCCAAGAGACCCAGTACTTC; cdr3_aa: CASSLGGVGQETQYF
d_call: -; v_call: TRBV4-3; j_call: TRBJ1-2; clone_size: -; cdr3_nt: TGCGCCAGCAGCCAAGATCTAGGGTCTGGTGGCTACACCTTC; cdr3_aa: CASSQDLGSGGYTF
d_call: TRBD1; v_call: TRBV12-5; j_call: TRBJ1-3; clone_size: -; cdr3_nt: TGTGCTAGTGGTTTGGTGGTGACAGGGGGCGGAAACACCATATATTTT; cdr3_aa: CASGLVVTGGGNTIYF
d_call: -; v_call: TRBV28; j_call: TRBJ2-7; clone_size: -; cdr3_nt: TGTGCCAGCAGTTTACAACAGCGGTTCGAGCAGTACTTC; cdr3_aa: CASSLQQRFEQYF